This T cell receptor beta chain was retrieved from a study of neurological immune-mediated disorders. The CDR3 spans 12 residues. Per germline, CDR1 MNHEY and CDR2 SVGEGT. V dropped 10 bases and J dropped 2 bases, with 11 bases sitting between them. This clonotype was seen a handful of times. Its target is not known. Study-level points and caveats: There was no clinical or MRI feature that was associated with the multiple sclerosis repertoire cluster.

A 10-nucleotide random UMI tagged transcripts in template-switch 5'RACE cDNA synthesis. One entry per CDR3 protein results from TCRdb running MiXCR on the 5' RACE reads. Among 54,000 or so distinct CDR3 sequences listed, around 4% were seen once. The TCR originated in a man aged 55 to 70 with multiple sclerosis. The chain links TRBV6-2 or TRBV6-3 to TRBJ1-1; D uncertain. The material sequenced was PBMCs. The CDR3: CATNDGNTEAFF. CDR3 nucleotides: TGTGCCACCAATGACGGAAACACTGAAGCTTTCTTT.